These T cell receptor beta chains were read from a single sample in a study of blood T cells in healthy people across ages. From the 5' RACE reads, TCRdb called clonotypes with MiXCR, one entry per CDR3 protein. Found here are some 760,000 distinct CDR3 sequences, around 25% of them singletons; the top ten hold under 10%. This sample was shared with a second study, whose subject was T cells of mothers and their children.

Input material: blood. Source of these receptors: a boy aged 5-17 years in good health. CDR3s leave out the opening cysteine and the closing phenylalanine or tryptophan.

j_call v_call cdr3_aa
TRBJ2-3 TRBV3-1 ASSHAIAGVTDTQY
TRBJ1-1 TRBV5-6 ASSPLLAASEAF
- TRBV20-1 SAAWDSSYEQY
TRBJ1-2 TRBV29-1 SVGENRYT
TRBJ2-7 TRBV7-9 ASSPLGTEHYEQY
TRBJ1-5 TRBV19 ASSTRRNSNQPQH
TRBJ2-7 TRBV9 ASSARDGHYEQY
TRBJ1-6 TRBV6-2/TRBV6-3 ASSPRDRGDSPLH
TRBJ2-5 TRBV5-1 ASSLEGGLVKETQY
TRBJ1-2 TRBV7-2 ASSSAGGVGYGYT
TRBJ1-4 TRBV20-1 SARDPGGGPRLF
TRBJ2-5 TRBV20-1 SASTGGGGQETQY